This section outlines one TCR beta chain sequence together with its context. What antigen it recognizes has not been identified. Base qualities are not recorded, but no much larger clone differs from it by a single base. In the paper's terms, the treatment or condition label means: in vitro stimulation with specific CMV peptide epitopes to enrich CMV-specific T cells. The data were obtained in a study of T cell repertoires in cytomegalovirus infection (dated by TCRdb to about 2019). For context, the study as a whole: Peptide stimulations targeted recently identified HLA-C-restricted CMV epitopes, whose presentation resists viral immunomodulation, together with well-studied HLA-B-restricted epitopes. Donor HLA type was relevant to the analysis, because carriage of CMV infection together with the matching HLA type was indicated by public TCR beta signatures. Here is what the overall study found, with its caveats: In both this cohort and an independent cohort of some 380 donors, the cumulative frequency of public TCR beta family members distinguished carriers of CMV infection plus the relevant HLA type. In the ex vivo response, HLA-C-restricted CMV-specific TCR beta clonotypes were dominant, and in two of eight donors the single most frequent clonotype came from this HLA-C-restricted group.

Its CDR3 holds 13 amino acids, cysteine through phenylalanine. Only the CDR3 DNA stays, 39 bases, in frame from base 1. Here V drops 1 base and J drops 8 bases, and the junction holds 2 bases not matched to any gene. Sequencing instrument: Illumina HiSeq 1500. TCRdb redid the processing of the public reads, applying fastp at Q25 and MiXCR, and retained in-frame beta chains. CDR3 protein duplicates are merged, each entry listing the most common genes and DNA. For this sample the table gives 250,000 to 300,000 distinct CDR3 sequences, of which less than 25% were detected only once. The ten largest account for about 20% of the sample.

Here the sequenced sample was cultured PBMCs, taken from culture after CMV antigen stimulation. This sequence was found in a human donor in good health (CMV status not recorded). Some clones in this sample may be carry-over from other donors' samples. The chain is made from TRBV12-3 or TRBV12-4 and TRBJ2-1, with 7 bases matching TRBD1. The DNA reads as follows: TGTGCCAGCAGTTTAGGACAGGGCCATGAGCAGTTCTTC. This codes for CASSLGQGHEQFF.